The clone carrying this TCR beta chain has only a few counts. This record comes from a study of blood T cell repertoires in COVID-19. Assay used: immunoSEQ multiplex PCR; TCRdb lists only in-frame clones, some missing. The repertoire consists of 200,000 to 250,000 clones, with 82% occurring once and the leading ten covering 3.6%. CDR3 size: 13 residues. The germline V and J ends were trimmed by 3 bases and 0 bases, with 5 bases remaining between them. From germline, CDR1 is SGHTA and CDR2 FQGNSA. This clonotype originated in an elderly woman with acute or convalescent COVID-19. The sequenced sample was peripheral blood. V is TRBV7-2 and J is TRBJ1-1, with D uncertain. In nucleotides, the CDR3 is TGTGCCAGCAGCTTCCAGTTGAACACTGAAGCTTTCTTT. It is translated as CASSFQLNTEAFF.